These 17 T cell receptor beta chains were all obtained from the same sample, sequenced in a study of T cells in Graves' hyperthyroidism and ophthalmopathy. TCR beta CDR3 sequences were amplified from RNA transcripts. The primer set for the first-round RT-PCR of the TCR CDR3 was HTBI. TCRdb used MiXCR to reprocess the multiplex PCR reads, holding one entry per CDR3 protein. This table holds 330,000 or so distinct CDR3 sequences, 18% found once. The sequenced material came from blood. These receptors originate from a middle-aged woman with Graves' ophthalmopathy.

The table lists this clonotype with many counts. The chain has TRBV19 and TRBJ1-1; 12 bases are a match to TRBD1. The J segment lost 6 bases and the V segment lost 6 bases, leaving 8 bases of the junction unmatched. Germline V gene data show CDR1 as LNHDA and CDR2 as SQIVND (reference sequence). This CDR3 is built from 15 residues. CDR3 in DNA: TGTGCCAGTAGCTCCCCGGGACAGGGGGCCGCTGAAGCTTTCTTT. Amino acids: CASSSPGQGAAEAFF.

This clonotype has ten or more counts. Given a much more abundant clone one base away, this may be a read error. This chain links TRBV6-5 with TRBJ1-2, with D unclear. The CDR3 is made up of 13 amino acids. Per germline, CDR1 MNHEY and CDR2 SVGAGI. The CDR3 nucleotides are TGTGCCAGCGAAGGCAGAATCTACTATGGCTGCACCTTC. It encodes CASEGRIYYGCTF.

This clonotype was counted many times. This chain connects TRBV11-2 to TRBJ2-7, with a possible D match to TRBD1 (5 bases). This CDR3 comprises 15 residues. V gave up 1 base and J gave up 6 bases, with 16 bases separating them. Germline CDR1 reads SGHAT; CDR2 reads FQNNGV. CDR3 coding DNA: TGTGCCAGCAGCTTAGGGTCAGGGCGGCGATCCGAGCAGTACTTC. It translates to CASSLGSGRRSEQYF.

This clonotype has at least ten counts. The chain recombines TRBV6-4 with TRBJ2-7; TRBD2 agrees at 8 bases. Per the germline V gene, CDR1 is MRHNA and CDR2 is SNTAGT. The trim removed 4 bases at V and 0 bases at J, leaving 17 bases unmatched. The CDR3 length is 19 residues. CDR3 in amino acids: CASSGRREGSAGGSYEQYF. The CDR3 DNA reads TGTGCCAGCAGTGGGCGTCGGGAGGGGAGCGCGGGAGGCTCCTACGAGCAGTACTTC.

V gene TRBV12-3 or TRBV12-4 combines with J gene TRBJ2-7, with unresolved D. The CDR3 has 13 amino acids. Trimming shortened V by 5 bases and J by 3 bases, and 11 bases separated the two germline ends. The CDR3 bases are TGTGCCAGCAGTGAAGCTGGATTCTACGAGCAGTACTTC. Its protein product is CASSEAGFYEQYF.

This clonotype was detected ten times or more. The chain joins TRBV18 to TRBJ2-5; no clear D gene. Germline values: CDR1 KGHSH, CDR2 LQKENI. The CDR3 loop spans 12 amino acids. Deletions cut 3 bases from V and 5 bases from J, with 7 bases between. The CDR3 DNA is TGTGCCAGCTCACCGGTAGAGGAGACCCAGTACTTC. Translation gives CASSPVEETQYF.

The gene calls are TRBV29-1 and TRBJ2-7; the D gene is possibly TRBD1 (7 bases). Per germline, CDR1 SQVTM and CDR2 ANQGSEA. V was trimmed by 0 bases and J by 7 bases, leaving 28 bases between them. The CDR3 runs 18 residues. CDR3 in DNA: TGCAGCGTTGAAGATCACGGGACTCGACAGGGAGACCTGGGGGAGCAGTACTTC. This codes for CSVEDHGTRQGDLGEQYF.

This clonotype was detected only a few times. The V gene is TRBV4-2, the J gene TRBJ2-5, with 12 bases that match TRBD2. CDR3 length: 16 amino acids. J lost 3 bases, V lost 3 bases, and 5 bases had no gene match. The germline V gene has CDR1 LGHNA and CDR2 YNFKEQ. CDR3 sequence: CASSHGASGREETQYF. CDR3 coding DNA: TGTGCCAGCAGCCATGGGGCTAGCGGGAGGGAAGAGACCCAGTACTTC.

This clonotype was found many times. The chain couples TRBV19 to TRBJ2-7; 7 bases are shared with TRBD1. The V gene end was trimmed by 5 bases and the J gene end by 0 bases; junction bases not matched to a gene: 7. The CDR3 has 15 residues. Germline V CDR1 and CDR2: LNHDA, SQIVND (reference sequence). DNA of the CDR3: TGTGCCAGTAGTCACGGGACAGTGAGCTCCTACGAGCAGTACTTC. Translation: CASSHGTVSSYEQYF.

This clonotype was observed many times. The genes are TRBV6-2 or TRBV6-3 and TRBJ2-7; D call uncertain. The germline CDR1 and CDR2 sequences are MNHEY and SVGEGT. This CDR3 comprises 13 residues. Trimming removed 0 bases at V and 4 bases at J, with 7 bases between. CDR3 residues: CASSYSNPYEQYF. The CDR3 bases are TGTGCCAGCAGTTACTCGAATCCTTACGAGCAGTACTTC.

This clonotype has ten or more counts. The chain combines TRBV7-8 with TRBJ2-3; D call uncertain. Looked up from germline, CDR1 is SGHVS and CDR2 is FQNEAQ. V lost 4 bases to trimming and J lost 2 bases, with 4 bases between them. The CDR3 contains 12 residues. The CDR3 is CASSSNTDTQYF. As DNA, the CDR3 is TGTGCCAGCAGCTCAAACACAGATACGCAGTATTTT.

This clonotype has a count of ten or more. The chain links TRBV6-1 to TRBJ2-2, with D hard to call. CDR1 and CDR2 (germline): MNHNS, SASEGT. CDR3 length equals 15 residues. Trimming pared 7 bases from V and 4 bases from J, leaving 16 bases between. CDR3 sequence reads: CASTRSDFGTGELFF. The CDR3 DNA sequence: TGTGCCAGCACCCGTAGTGATTTTGGCACCGGGGAGCTGTTTTTT.

This clonotype was detected ten times or more. The chain recombines TRBV11-1 with TRBJ2-3; 11 bases match TRBD2. Germline V gene data show CDR1 as SGHAT and CDR2 as FQDESV (reference sequence). The CDR3 contains 18 residues. The V and J ends lost 5 bases and 1 base, in that order; junction bases with no gene match: 11. CDR3 region: CASSPSIRLAGRTDTQYF. The CDR3 DNA follows: TGTGCCAGCAGCCCGTCCATCCGACTAGCGGGGCGCACAGATACGCAGTATTTT. Filled out from reference TRBV11-1 and TRBJ2-3, the complete variable domain reads EAEVAQSPRYKITEKSQAVAFWCDPISGHATLYWYRQILGQGPELLVQFQDESVVDDSQLPKDRFSAERLKGVDSTLKIQPAELGDSAMYLCASSPSIRLAGRTDTQYFGPGTRLTVL.

The chain carries TRBV12-3 or TRBV12-4 and TRBJ2-5; D is undetermined. V was trimmed by 5 bases and J by 1 base, leaving 8 bases between them. The CDR3 runs 13 residues. CDR3 in amino acids: CASSDTGQETQYF. In DNA form, the CDR3 reads TGTGCCAGCAGTGACACCGGCCAAGAGACCCAGTACTTC.

The sample holds many counts of this clonotype. One end of the junction varies from germline; a read error may be responsible. In nucleotides, the CDR3 is TGTGCCAGCAGCTTAGCGGGGGACATTTATGGCTACGCCTTC. Amino acids: CASSLAGDIYGYAF. This chain connects TRBV7-2 to TRBJ1-2; TRBD1 is a possible D gene (6 bases). This CDR3 spans 14 amino acids. Germline CDR1 reads SGHTA; CDR2 reads FQGNSA. The variable domain in full, completed from reference TRBV7-2 and TRBJ1-2, reads GAGVSQSPSNKVTEKGKDVELRCDPISGHTALYWYRQSLGQGLEFLIYFQGNSAPDKSGLPSDRFSAERTGGSVSTLTIQRTQQEDSAVYLCASSLAGDIYGYAFGSGTRLTVV.

This clonotype was detected many times. This chain connects TRBV11-2 to TRBJ2-7, with TRBD2 matching 7 bases. The CDR3 sequence is 15 residues long. CDR1 is SGHAT and CDR2 is FQNNGV in the germline V gene. V was clipped by 6 bases and J by 0 bases; unmatched bases: 8. The CDR3 protein is CASRRASGSSYEQYF. The CDR3 DNA is TGTGCCAGCAGGCGTGCTAGCGGCAGCTCCTACGAGCAGTACTTC.

This clonotype has ten or more counts. The chain couples TRBV12-3 or TRBV12-4 to TRBJ1-1; the match to TRBD1 covers 7 bases. The trim removed 6 bases at V and 5 bases at J, leaving 18 bases unmatched. The CDR3 contains 17 residues. The CDR3 reads CASRPIPGQPQGTEAFF. The CDR3 DNA reads TGTGCCAGCAGACCGATCCCGGGACAGCCTCAAGGGACTGAAGCTTTCTTT.